This record covers a single T cell receptor beta chain. Repertoires were generated with immunoSEQ multiplex PCR, while TCRdb's copy carries only in-frame clones and drops some. The top ten hold 0.3% to 0.4% of the sample, which has over 70,000 clones, approximately 91% seen once. Trimming at V came to 4 bases and at J to 7 bases, leaving 19 bases not matched to a gene. Looked up from germline, CDR1 is SGHNT and CDR2 is YYREEE (reference sequence). The CDR3 has 17 residues. This record belongs to a study of OX40 agonist ivuxolimab in advanced cancers. As for the study in general: Two patients with cutaneous melanoma and one with hepatocellular carcinoma, three in total, showed partial responses.

Blood specimens came from baseline, cycle 4 day 1, and cycle 7 day 1. The clonotype originates from an adult with an advanced solid tumor such as melanoma, head and neck, liver or kidney cancer. V and J are TRBV5-4 and TRBJ2-5; 7 nucleotides line up with TRBD1. The sample was CD4+ or CD8+ T cells sorted from blood, taken in a trial of the OX40 agonist ivuxolimab. The CDR3 DNA reads as TGTGCCAGCAGCCCCGGGACAGCGCGTTTCGCCCCATGGACCCAGTACTTC. It is translated as CASSPGTARFAPWTQYF. Full variable domain (outside the CDR3, taken from reference TRBV5-4 and TRBJ2-5): ETGVTQSPTHLIKTRGQQVTLRCSSQSGHNTVSWYQQALGQGPQFIFQYYREEENGRGNFPPRFSGLQFPNYSSELNVNALELDDSALYLCASSPGTARFAPWTQYFGPGTRLLVL.